This record concerns one TCR beta chain sequence. Relative to the germline gene, one junction end is altered; a read error may explain this. Some clones are missing from TCRdb's copy, which holds only in-frame ones; the method was immunoSEQ multiplex PCR. The data hold around 84,000 clones, with 95% to 98% observed a single time. These data are taken from a study of technical replicates of blood from several donors. The CDR3 has 14 amino acids. The germline V gene has CDR1 SSHAT and CDR2 FNYEAQ (reference sequence). This chain uses TRBV7-7 with TRBJ2-5; D not resolved. The receptor comes from a human donor in good health. Sequencing was carried out using T cells isolated from PBMCs. CDR3 region: CASSLGGQQETQYF. CDR3 DNA: TGTGCTAGCAGCTTAGGTGGGCAGCAAGAGACCCAGTACTTC. Using reference TRBV7-7 and TRBJ2-5 for the parts outside the CDR3, the full variable domain is GAGVSQSPRYKVTKRGQDVTLRCDPISSHATLYWYQQALGQGPEFLTYFNYEAQPDKSGLPSDRFSAERPEGSISTLTIQRTEQRDSAMYRCASSLGGQQETQYFGPGTRLLVL.